The sequence of this T cell receptor beta chain was determined in a study of blood T cell repertoires in COVID-19. Only in-frame clones appear in the TCRdb table, and some are missing; sequencing was by immunoSEQ multiplex PCR. The repertoire holds about 94,000 clones, with roughly four fifths as singletons. The V gene's germline CDR1 is LNHDA and CDR2 SQIVND (reference sequence). The CDR3 spans 16 residues. V lost 10 bases to trimming and J lost 4 bases; unmatched junction nucleotides: 9. Sample: peripheral blood. This clonotype was obtained from a man in his sixties with acute or convalescent COVID-19. The rearrangement joins TRBV19 to TRBJ2-6, with TRBD1 matching 11 bases. CDR3 in DNA: TGTGCCATCAGGACAGGGGGCGCGGCGGGGGCCAACGTCCTGACTTTC. It specifies CAIRTGGAAGANVLTF.